Listed below are T cell receptor beta chains from one sample, sequenced in a study of blood T cell repertoires in COVID-19. The protocol was immunoSEQ multiplex PCR, while the TCRdb copy is restricted to in-frame clones and leaves out a portion. Among roughly 53,000 clones listed, approximately 80% were seen once. The sample comprised peripheral blood. The receptors shown here come from a human donor in a cohort sampled during active COVID-19. CDR3s include the opening cysteine and the closing phenylalanine or tryptophan. A D gene is named only where the DNA matches it firmly. A clone size is listed for some rows: how often the clone was seen (once, few, many), or a class if it is expanded.

V gene	D gene	clone size	J gene	CDR3 protein	CDR3 DNA
TRBV7-8	.	.	TRBJ2-7	CASSLEGYGEQYF	TGTGCCAGCAGCTTGGAGGGATACGGCGAGCAGTACTTC
TRBV4-1	.	few	TRBJ1-5	CASSQDASIQPQHF	TGCGCCAGCAGCCAAGATGCGAGTATCCAGCCCCAGCATTTT
TRBV18	.	.	TRBJ1-2	CASSILDYGYTF	TGTGCCAGCTCCATACTGGACTATGGCTACACCTTC
TRBV6-6	.	.	TRBJ1-5	CASSRSQDMDQPQHF	TGTGCCAGCAGCCGTTCACAGGACATGGATCAGCCCCAGCATTTT
TRBV20-1	.	few	TRBJ1-5	CSASGNQPQHF	TGCAGTGCTAGCGGGAATCAGCCCCAGCATTTT
TRBV5-1	.	.	TRBJ1-1	CASNPQGRSHMNTEAFF	TGCGCCAGCAACCCCCAGGGGCGCAGTCACATGAACACTGAAGCTTTCTTT
TRBV24-1	TRBD2	.	TRBJ2-7	CATRRGGLSYEQYF	TGTGCCACGCGACGGGGGGGATTATCCTACGAGCAGTACTTC
TRBV11-2	.	.	TRBJ1-1	CASSEGALGAFF	TGTGCCAGCAGCGAAGGGGCCCTTGGGGCTTTCTTT
TRBV19	.	.	TRBJ1-4	CASRLRATNEKLFF	TGTGCCAGTAGGCTCCGAGCAACTAATGAAAAACTGTTTTTT
TRBV10-1	.	.	TRBJ2-1	CASSESSRGEQFF	TGCGCCAGCAGTGAGTCGTCCCGGGGTGAGCAGTTCTTC
TRBV27	TRBD1	.	TRBJ1-5	CASKTGQGPLQPQHF	TGTGCCAGCAAAACTGGACAGGGGCCTCTTCAGCCCCAGCATTTT
TRBV5-4	TRBD1	once	TRBJ1-2	CASSFDETGTHGYTF	TGTGCCAGCAGCTTTGACGAGACAGGGACTCATGGCTACACCTTC
TRBV24-1	.	once	TRBJ2-3	CATSEGGRGTDTQYF	TGTGCCACCAGTGAGGGGGGGCGTGGTACAGATACGCAGTATTTT
TRBV9	.	.	TRBJ1-1	CASSVAKGSGAGVLNTEAFF	TGTGCCAGCAGCGTAGCCAAGGGGTCAGGGGCCGGGGTCCTGAACACTGAAGCTTTCTTT
TRBV2	.	.	TRBJ1-1	CASGGGFLNTEAFF	TGTGCCAGCGGGGGGGGGTTTCTGAACACTGAAGCTTTCTTT
TRBV7-2	.	.	TRBJ2-1	CASSVTGEVRNEQFF	TGTGCCAGCAGCGTCACGGGGGAGGTGCGCAATGAGCAGTTCTTC
TRBV7-9	TRBD1	few	TRBJ2-2	CASRNEPGQGNTGELFF	TGTGCCAGCAGGAACGAACCGGGACAGGGGAATACCGGGGAGCTGTTTTTT
TRBV9	TRBD1	.	TRBJ2-5	CASSARDRGTQYF	TGTGCCAGCAGCGCCCGGGACAGGGGGACCCAGTACTTC
TRBV6-2/TRBV6-3	TRBD2	few	TRBJ2-3	CASSSHSGGSKDTQYF	TGTGCCAGCAGTTCCCATAGCGGGGGGTCGAAAGATACGCAGTATTTT
TRBV27	.	.	TRBJ2-7	CASSRGGTSYEQYF	TGTGCCAGCAGCCGTGGCGGGACCTCCTACGAGCAGTACTTC
TRBV6-5	.	.	TRBJ2-3	CASSSEGVDTQYF	TGTGCCAGCAGCAGTGAAGGGGTGGATACGCAGTATTTT
TRBV7-3	.	.	TRBJ2-1	CASSLFLGNEQFF	TGTGCCAGCAGCCTCTTCCTCGGCAATGAGCAGTTCTTC
TRBV27	.	few	TRBJ1-1	CASSQITNTEAFF	TGTGCCAGCAGCCAGATTACGAACACTGAAGCTTTCTTT
TRBV19	TRBD2	.	TRBJ2-7	CASNPAGGSGSGEQYF	TGTGCCAGTAATCCAGCTGGGGGTAGCGGGTCGGGGGAGCAGTACTTC
TRBV6-6	.	.	TRBJ1-2	CASSGRDYGYTF	TGTGCCAGCTCGGGCAGGGACTATGGCTACACCTTC
TRBV4-3	TRBD1	.	TRBJ2-7	CASSQGTGVYEQYF	TGCGCCAGCAGCCAAGGAACAGGGGTCTACGAGCAGTACTTC
TRBV28	TRBD2	.	TRBJ2-1	CASSSAGLAGNEQFF	TGTGCCAGCAGTTCTGCGGGACTAGCGGGGAATGAGCAGTTCTTC
TRBV5-5	.	.	TRBJ1-2	CASSLGGGPNYGYTF	TGTGCCAGCAGTCTCGGCGGGGGGCCGAACTATGGCTACACCTTC
TRBV28	TRBD1	.	TRBJ1-1	CASSSPGDRGIMNAEAFF	TGTGCCAGCAGCTCTCCCGGGGACAGGGGCATCATGAACGCTGAAGCTTTCTTT
TRBV29-1	.	.	TRBJ2-7	CSVEQVGYEQYF	TGCAGCGTTGAACAGGTGGGTTACGAGCAGTACTTC
TRBV5-4	TRBD2	.	TRBJ2-1	CASSGLAGVGLGGEQFF	TGTGCCAGCAGCGGACTAGCGGGAGTAGGGCTAGGCGGAGAGCAGTTCTTC
TRBV4-1	.	once	TRBJ1-2	CASSQVAVQAGGYTF	TGCGCCAGCAGCCAAGTGGCAGTGCAAGCAGGGGGCTACACCTTC
TRBV7-9	.	.	TRBJ2-2	CASSPTDTSGELFF	TGTGCCAGCAGCCCGACAGACACCTCGGGGGAGCTGTTTTTT
TRBV7-9	TRBD1	once	TRBJ2-5	CASSLTGGQETQYF	TGTGCCAGCAGCCTCACAGGGGGGCAAGAGACCCAGTACTTC
TRBV7-9	.	.	TRBJ2-4	CASSLEGTALKNIQYF	TGTGCCAGCAGCTTAGAAGGGACTGCGCTTAAAAACATTCAGTACTTC
TRBV2	.	.	TRBJ1-2	CASTIPDRGGSGYTF	TGTGCCAGCACTATCCCTGACCGGGGGGGCAGCGGCTACACCTTC
TRBV7-8	.	.	TRBJ2-5	CASSLAPGEGETQYF	TGTGCCAGCAGCTTAGCGCCGGGAGAAGGGGAGACCCAGTACTTC
TRBV6-1	TRBD2	.	TRBJ2-7	CASSEGLWSGAHEQYF	TGTGCCAGCAGTGAAGGGTTGTGGAGCGGGGCCCACGAGCAGTACTTC
TRBV6-6	TRBD1	.	TRBJ2-5	CASSVGTGGRPETQYF	TGTGCCAGCAGTGTCGGGACAGGGGGCCGCCCAGAGACCCAGTACTTC
TRBV18	TRBD1	.	TRBJ2-3	CASSPPTGGADTQYF	TGTGCCAGCTCACCACCGACAGGGGGGGCAGATACGCAGTATTTT
TRBV6-4	.	.	TRBJ2-7	CASSDSTPRDHGLREQYF	TGTGCCAGCAGTGACTCGACCCCCCGGGATCACGGACTACGGGAGCAGTACTTC
TRBV6-6	TRBD1	few	TRBJ1-2	CASSPTGRSNGYTF	TGTGCCAGCAGTCCGACAGGGAGATCGAATGGCTACACCTTC
TRBV19	.	.	TRBJ2-1	CASSIGAGPNHEQFF	TGTGCCAGTAGTATTGGGGCAGGGCCTAACCATGAGCAGTTCTTC
TRBV10-3	.	.	TRBJ2-7	CAISESPVYEQYF	TGTGCCATCAGTGAGTCCCCGGTCTACGAGCAGTACTTC
TRBV19	TRBD1	.	TRBJ2-3	CASRRDRGTDTQYF	TGTGCCAGCCGCCGGGACAGGGGCACAGATACGCAGTATTTT
TRBV18	.	.	TRBJ2-4	CASSTEDGRRAKNIQYF	TGTGCCAGCTCAACTGAGGACGGGAGACGGGCCAAAAACATTCAGTACTTC
TRBV12-3/TRBV12-4	TRBD1	.	TRBJ1-2	CATDRGGYGYTF	TGTGCCACCGACAGGGGGGGATATGGCTACACCTTC
TRBV6-2/TRBV6-3	.	few	TRBJ2-7	CASSRGVLESYEQYF	TGTGCCAGCAGTCGCGGGGTCTTGGAGTCCTACGAGCAGTACTTC
TRBV28	TRBD1	.	TRBJ1-1	CASRQGASWAFF	TGTGCCAGCAGGCAGGGGGCGAGCTGGGCTTTCTTT
TRBV6-5	.	.	TRBJ1-1	CASSYSGGLVNTEAFF	TGTGCCAGCAGTTACTCGGGGGGGCTTGTGAATACTGAAGCTTTCTTT
TRBV7-2	TRBD1	.	TRBJ1-1	CASSSRGQGINEAFF	TGTGCCAGCAGCTCGAGGGGACAGGGGATCAATGAAGCTTTCTTT
TRBV27	TRBD1	.	TRBJ2-4	CASKGTGSGNIQYF	TGTGCCAGCAAGGGGACAGGGTCTGGAAACATTCAGTACTTC
TRBV5-5	TRBD1	.	TRBJ1-3	CASSLPGTGRSGNTIYF	TGTGCCAGCAGCTTGCCTGGGACAGGAAGGTCTGGAAACACCATATATTTT
TRBV6-1	TRBD2	.	TRBJ2-1	CASSENGRGYNEQFF	TGTGCCAGCAGTGAAAACGGGAGGGGGTACAATGAGCAGTTCTTC
TRBV2	.	.	TRBJ2-1	CASTILREQFF	TGTGCCAGCACTATTCTGAGAGAGCAGTTCTTC
TRBV24-1	TRBD1	.	TRBJ2-7	CATSDFRTGGYEQYF	TGTGCCACCAGTGATTTTCGGACAGGGGGCTACGAGCAGTACTTC
TRBV15	TRBD1	.	TRBJ1-1	CATSTRDSEAFF	TGTGCCACCAGCACCCGGGACAGCGAAGCTTTCTTT
TRBV5-1	TRBD1	once	TRBJ1-6	CASTPGTGGSPLHF	TGCGCCAGCACCCCCGGGACAGGGGGATCACCCCTCCACTTT
TRBV7-2	.	.	TRBJ2-7	CASRSGSSYEQYF	TGTGCCAGCAGGTCGGGGAGCTCCTACGAGCAGTACTTC